These 29 T cell receptor beta chains share one sample of origin, sequenced in a study of blood T cell repertoires in COVID-19. The protocol was immunoSEQ multiplex PCR, while the TCRdb copy is restricted to in-frame clones and leaves out a portion. The sample yields fewer than 500,000 clones, about four fifths seen once. The sequenced sample consisted of peripheral blood. These receptors came from a human donor with acute or convalescent COVID-19. The donor label of this sample is uncertain.

The chain combines TRBV29-1 with TRBJ2-7; maybe TRBD1 (5 bases). The CDR3 spans 14 residues. Germline V gene data show CDR1 as SQVTM and CDR2 as ANQGSEA. V lost 5 bases, J lost 7 bases, and 21 bases lay in between. The CDR3 DNA is TGCAGCGTTCGGTCAACAGGCTCGACGAGAGAGCAGTACTTC. Its protein product is CSVRSTGSTREQYF.

This clone was recorded at least ten times. The genes are TRBV7-9 and TRBJ1-4; 7 bases agree with TRBD1. Germline V gives CDR1 SEHNR, CDR2 FQNEAQ (reference sequence). There are 14 residues in the CDR3. V lost 4 bases to trimming and J lost 7 bases; unmatched junction nucleotides: 6. This CDR3 is CASSSRQGFEKLFF. CDR3 DNA sequence: TGTGCCAGCAGCTCCCGACAGGGTTTTGAAAAACTGTTTTTT.

This chain joins TRBV19 and TRBJ2-3; possible D gene TRBD2, 6 bases. V dropped 5 bases and J dropped 5 bases, with 14 bases sitting between them. This CDR3 has 14 residues. CDR1 LNHDA and CDR2 SQIVND come from the germline V gene (reference sequence). The CDR3, as DNA: TGTGCCAGTAGTGACCGGGGAGGCAAAGATACGCAGTATTTT. Protein sequence: CASSDRGGKDTQYF.

The table lists this clone with a few counts. The V and J genes are TRBV5-1 and TRBJ2-2; a weak D match, TRBD2 (5 bases). The germline V gene encodes CDR1 SGHRS and CDR2 YFSETQ. Between the trimmed V and J ends, which lost 1 base and 0 bases, there was a span of 10 bases. The CDR3 is 16 residues long. CDR3 in DNA: TGCGCCAGCAGCTTGCCCGCTAGCTCGAACACCGGGGAGCTGTTTTTT. It encodes CASSLPASSNTGELFF.

The J gene is TRBJ2-7, the V gene TRBV6-5; D possibly corresponds to TRBD2 (5 bases). Between the trimmed V and J ends, which lost 5 bases and 3 bases, there was a span of 11 bases. The CDR3 runs 13 residues. Per germline, CDR1 MNHEY and CDR2 SVGAGI. The CDR3 bases are TGTGCCAGCAGTCCCGGGGTTTTCTACGAGCAGTACTTC. The encoded protein is CASSPGVFYEQYF.

This clone occurred once. The J gene is TRBJ1-1, the V gene TRBV6-6; 11 bases are a match to TRBD1. CDR1 is MNHNY and CDR2 is SVGAGI in the germline V gene (reference sequence). V dropped 9 bases and J dropped 1; count of bases not matched to a gene: 4. The CDR3 extends over 14 amino acids. The chain's CDR3 is CASMDRGPNTEAFF. CDR3 nucleotides: TGTGCCAGTATGGACAGGGGGCCGAACACTGAAGCTTTCTTT.

The chain joins TRBV11-2 to TRBJ2-7; 12 nucleotides agree with TRBD2. The CDR3 has 13 residues. V was pared by 5 bases and J by 7 bases, with 3 bases of the junction left unmatched. The V gene's germline CDR1 is SGHAT and CDR2 FQNNGV. CDR3 sequence: CASSLAGGLEQYF. CDR3 in DNA: TGTGCCAGCAGCCTAGCGGGGGGGTTAGAGCAGTACTTC.

This chain uses TRBV18 with TRBJ1-4; unclear D gene. Germline values: CDR1 KGHSH, CDR2 LQKENI. Deletions cut 3 bases from V and 0 bases from J, with 11 bases between. The CDR3 is 16 residues long. The CDR3 sequence is CASSPREVATNEKLFF. CDR3 nucleotide sequence: TGTGCCAGCTCACCGCGGGAAGTAGCAACTAATGAAAAACTGTTTTTT.

This clone was counted between two and nine times. This chain uses TRBV27 with TRBJ1-1; D uncertain. Germline CDR1 and CDR2: MNHEY and SMNVEV (reference sequence). Trimming pared 0 bases from V and 5 bases from J, leaving 7 bases between. The CDR3 is made up of 13 amino acids. CDR3 coding DNA: TGTGCCAGCAGTTTATCCCTCCGGACTGAAGCTTTCTTT. Encoded protein: CASSLSLRTEAFF.

The chain employs TRBV5-6 and TRBJ2-3; TRBD2 matches at 16 bases. Trimming removed 4 bases from V and 4 bases from J; junction bases left unmatched: 9. The germline gives CDR1 SGHDT, CDR2 YYEEEE. The CDR3 length is 18 residues. This CDR3 is CASSATGTSGRGADTQYF. The CDR3 DNA sequence: TGTGCCAGCAGCGCAACCGGGACTAGCGGGAGGGGTGCAGATACGCAGTATTTT.

In DNA form, the CDR3 reads TGTGCCAGCAGTCTGCTCCCCGACAGGGACGGCTACACCTTC. It yields the protein CASSLLPDRDGYTF. V is TRBV28 and J is TRBJ1-2; 7 bases line up with TRBD1. This CDR3 comprises 14 residues. The V gene's germline CDR1 is MDHEN and CDR2 SYDVKM. The trim removed 5 bases at V and 8 bases at J, leaving 11 bases unmatched.

A few counts support this clone. This chain uses TRBV6-5 with TRBJ2-1, with unresolved D. CDR1 and CDR2 from the germline V gene are MNHEY and SVGAGI. Deletions cut 5 bases from V and 8 bases from J, with 10 bases between. The CDR3 loop spans 12 amino acids. CDR3 amino acids: CASSPRSDEQFF. DNA of the CDR3: TGTGCCAGCAGTCCTCGGAGCGATGAGCAGTTCTTC.

This sequence joins TRBV5-4 and TRBJ1-2; 7 bases line up with TRBD1. Germline CDR1 reads SGHNT; CDR2 reads YYREEE (reference sequence). V lost 0 bases to trimming and J lost 3 bases; unmatched junction nucleotides: 8. CDR3 length equals 16 residues. CDR3 sequence: CASSLANRGHYYGYTF. The DNA for the CDR3 is TGTGCCAGCAGCTTGGCTAACAGGGGTCATTACTATGGCTACACCTTC.

The chain carries TRBV29-1 and TRBJ1-1, with 7 bases fitting TRBD1. The CDR3 is made up of 12 amino acids. The V gene's germline CDR1 is SQVTM and CDR2 ANQGSEA. With V trimmed by 7 bases and J by 4 bases, 6 bases remained unmatched. The CDR3 DNA sequence: TGCAGCGCAGGACAGGTGATCACTGAAGCTTTCTTT. Translation: CSAGQVITEAFF.

This clone was detected many times. V and J are TRBV16 and TRBJ2-7; D unresolved. With 0 bases removed from V and 2 bases from J, the gap between germline ends came to 14 bases. Looked up from germline, CDR1 is KGHSY and CDR2 is FQNENV. The CDR3 extends over 16 amino acids. The CDR3 loop reads CASSQSTRQRPYEQYF. DNA of the CDR3: TGTGCCAGCAGCCAATCAACAAGGCAGCGCCCCTACGAGCAGTACTTC. The full variable domain, its missing parts supplied by reference TRBV16 and TRBJ2-7, is GEEVAQTPKHLVRGEGQKAKLYCAPIKGHSYVFWYQQVLKNEFKFLISFQNENVFDETGMPKERFSAKCLPNSPCSLEIQATKLEDSAVYFCASSQSTRQRPYEQYFGPGTRLTVT.

The chain links TRBV5-6 to TRBJ1-1; TRBD1 aligns across 9 bases. Germline V lookup: CDR1 SGHDT, CDR2 YYEEEE. The CDR3 loop spans 15 amino acids. V lost 2 bases to trimming and J lost 0 bases; unmatched junction nucleotides: 2. This CDR3 reads CASSFNRGLNTEAFF. DNA of the CDR3: TGTGCCAGCAGCTTCAACAGGGGGCTGAACACTGAAGCTTTCTTT. Full variable domain (outside the CDR3, taken from reference TRBV5-6 and TRBJ1-1): DAGVTQSPTHLIKTRGQQVTLRCSPKSGHDTVSWYQQALGQGPQFIFQYYEEEERQRGNFPDRFSGHQFPNYSSELNVNALLLGDSALYLCASSFNRGLNTEAFFGQGTRLTVV.

The chain recombines TRBV4-1 with TRBJ1-2; D is undetermined. This CDR3 comprises 15 residues. Germline loops: CDR1 MGHRA, CDR2 YSYEKL. V shed 0 bases and J shed 4 bases, with 12 bases lying between them. CDR3 nucleotides: TGCGCCAGCAGCCAAGATAGGACGGGATTCTATGGCTACACCTTC. Translating gives CASSQDRTGFYGYTF.

This chain uses TRBV14 with TRBJ1-2; 7 nucleotides line up with TRBD1. The V gene's germline CDR1 is SGHDN and CDR2 FVKESK. The CDR3 extends over 15 amino acids. J gave up 5 bases and V 1 base, and 7 bases lay outside the gene matches. The CDR3 DNA reads TGTGCCAGCAGCCAAGCGGCAGGGGGGTTATATGGCTACACCTTC. It specifies CASSQAAGGLYGYTF.

The chain joins TRBV19 to TRBJ1-3, with D perhaps TRBD1 (5 bases). The CDR3 loop spans 15 amino acids. Germline lookup yields CDR1 LNHDA and CDR2 SQIVND (reference sequence). Trimming took 8 bases from V and 2 from J, leaving 16 bases between them. CDR3 in amino acids: CASCKGGAAGNTIYF. DNA of the CDR3: TGTGCCAGTTGCAAAGGAGGGGCCGCTGGAAACACCATATATTTT.

This clone showed up just once. This sequence joins TRBV10-2 and TRBJ2-5, with 8 bases identical to TRBD1. Germline-derived CDR1 and CDR2 are WSHSY and SAAADI. The junction had 9 bases not matched to a gene; V was cut back by 4 bases and J by 5 bases. CDR3 size: 15 residues. The CDR3, as DNA: TGCGCCAGCAGTGGCATGGACAGGGTATTTGAGACCCAGTACTTC. Translated, it gives CASSGMDRVFETQYF.

V and J are TRBV5-1 and TRBJ1-4; no firm D call. CDR3 length: 14 residues. With 0 bases removed from V and 7 bases from J, the gap between germline ends came to 10 bases. The germline gives CDR1 SGHRS, CDR2 YFSETQ. CDR3: CASSLVGGSEKLFF. CDR3 DNA sequence: TGCGCCAGCAGCTTGGTAGGCGGGAGTGAAAAACTGTTTTTT. The full variable domain, with the rest looked up from reference TRBV5-1 and TRBJ1-4, is KAGVTQTPRYLIKTRGQQVTLSCSPISGHRSVSWYQQTPGQGLQFLFEYFSETQRNKGNFPGRFSGRQFSNSRSEMNVSTLELGDSALYLCASSLVGGSEKLFFGSGTQLSVL.

The rearrangement uses TRBV15 and TRBJ1-2; possible D gene TRBD1, 6 bases. The V gene's germline CDR1 is LNHNV and CDR2 YYDKDF (reference sequence). CDR3 size: 14 residues. V lost 7 bases to trimming and J lost 2 bases, with 14 bases between them. Here the CDR3 reads CATTDRINNYGYTF. CDR3 nucleotide sequence: TGTGCCACCACCGACAGGATCAACAACTATGGCTACACCTTC.

The chain carries TRBV10-3 and TRBJ1-1; possible D gene TRBD1, 5 bases. V lost 0 bases and J lost 6, with 11 bases in between. The germline CDR1 and CDR2 sequences are ENHRY and SYGVKD. The CDR3 spans 14 residues. The CDR3 loop reads CAISESTAVSEAFF. CDR3 nucleotides: TGTGCCATCAGTGAGTCGACAGCCGTGTCTGAAGCTTTCTTT.

The chain has TRBV3-1 (or the pseudogene TRBV3-2) and TRBJ2-5; 10 bases are shared with TRBD2. The CDR3 length is 14 residues. The germline V gene has CDR1 LGHDT and CDR2 YNNKEL (reference sequence). V lost 3 bases to trimming and J lost 7 bases; unmatched junction nucleotides: 5. In nucleotides, the CDR3 is TGTGCCAGCAGCCAGAGCGGGGGGGCAGGGACCCAGTACTTC. It is translated as CASSQSGGAGTQYF.

Comments on this clone: Other DNA sequences in this specimen translate into the identical CDR3. The chain has TRBV19 and TRBJ1-5, with 8 bases matching TRBD1. With 6 bases clipped from V and 5 bases from J, the junction kept 3 bases outside the gene matches. The CDR3 is 13 residues long. CDR1 and CDR2 (germline): LNHDA, SQIVND (reference sequence). This CDR3 is CASRGQGYQPQHF. CDR3 nucleotide sequence: TGTGCCAGTAGAGGACAGGGATATCAGCCCCAGCATTTT.

The V and J genes are TRBV5-1 and TRBJ2-3; the match to TRBD2 covers 13 bases. CDR3 length equals 19 residues. Germline V gene lookup returns CDR1 SGHRS and CDR2 YFSETQ. V lost 3 bases and J lost 0; bases outside the gene matches: 10. The CDR3 region has the DNA TGCGCCAGCAGCTCCCGGACTAGCGGGGGTATCCTCAGCACAGATACGCAGTATTTT. Encoded protein: CASSSRTSGGILSTDTQYF.

V is TRBV7-9 and J is TRBJ1-6; the D is unclear. This CDR3 comprises 15 residues. Germline CDR1 is SEHNR and CDR2 is FQNEAQ (reference sequence). V lost 6 bases to trimming and J lost 7 bases, with 16 bases between them. CDR3 in amino acids: CASRNSNHLNSPLHF. CDR3 nucleotide sequence: TGTGCCAGCAGAAACTCGAACCACTTGAATTCACCCCTCCACTTT.

This clone appeared a few times. The rearrangement uses TRBV19 and TRBJ2-3; TRBD2 matches at 9 bases. This CDR3 spans 18 amino acids. V gave up 5 bases and J gave up 11 bases; unmatched junction bases: 23. The V gene's germline CDR1 is LNHDA and CDR2 SQIVND (reference sequence). In DNA, the CDR3 is TGTGCCAGTAGTGTCAGGGCCCTCGGCGGGGGGGCCCTCATTGGGCAGTATTTT. Translation: CASSVRALGGGALIGQYF.

This chain connects TRBV5-1 to TRBJ1-5; D is perhaps TRBD1 (5 bases). Germline CDR1 is SGHRS and CDR2 is YFSETQ. Deletions cut 4 bases from V and 9 bases from J, with 20 bases between. There are 15 residues in the CDR3. Written as DNA, the CDR3 is TGCGCCAGCAGCCGAGACAGCGTTGCTCTCACGCCCCAGCATTTT. It yields the protein CASSRDSVALTPQHF.